These 20 T cell receptor beta chains originate from one sample sequenced in a study of T-cell reconstitution after alpha-beta-depleted transplantation in children. As it was prepared, the TCRbeta library received unique molecular identifiers. TCRdb analysed the PCR reads with MiXCR anew, one entry per CDR3 protein. This table holds 450,000 to 600,000 distinct CDR3 sequences, approximately 29% found once. Sample: PBMCs from the stem cell graft donor, taken from the stem cell graft. Receptors originate from a human donor who donated a stem cell graft to a child with aplastic anemia.

The chain uses TRBV7-9 and TRBJ2-3; no definite D call. The CDR3 length is 14 residues. Trimming removed 3 bases at V and 6 bases at J, with 13 bases between. Germline V gives CDR1 SEHNR, CDR2 FQNEAQ (reference sequence). In nucleotides, the CDR3 is TGTGCCAGCAGCTTCAGTCTCTTTGGGGATACGCAGTATTTT. It yields the protein CASSFSLFGDTQYF.

The chain recombines TRBV20-1 with TRBJ2-3, with 8 bases fitting TRBD2. Unmatched junction bases numbered 9, after V lost 5 bases and J lost 5 bases. CDR3 length: 14 residues. Germline V gene lookup returns CDR1 DFQATT and CDR2 SNEGSKA (reference sequence). CDR3: CSASGAGAGDTQYF. CDR3 nucleotide sequence: TGCAGTGCTTCCGGAGCGGGGGCGGGAGATACGCAGTATTTT.

The chain links TRBV6-1 to TRBJ1-5; TRBD1 matches at 11 bases. J was trimmed by 1 base and V by 5 bases; bases with no gene match: 10. The CDR3 has 18 amino acids. Germline values: CDR1 MNHNS, CDR2 SASEGT. The CDR3 region is CASSTGTGGFGSNQPQHF. The CDR3 DNA follows: TGTGCCAGCAGTACGGGGACAGGGGGTTTTGGCAGCAATCAGCCCCAGCATTTT.

The sample holds a few counts of this clonotype. This chain joins TRBV4-1 and TRBJ2-7, with TRBD1 matching 9 bases. This CDR3 is built from 14 residues. From germline, CDR1 is MGHRA and CDR2 YSYEKL. J was trimmed by 6 bases and V by 4 bases; bases with no gene match: 7. CDR3 region: CASSLEGQGGEQYV. The CDR3 DNA sequence: TGCGCCAGCAGCCTTGAGGGACAGGGCGGCGAGCAGTACGTC.

This clonotype was counted only a few times. The chain is built from TRBV6-1 and TRBJ2-1, with 8 bases matching TRBD2. V dropped 6 bases and J dropped 3; count of bases not matched to a gene: 10. The germline V gene has CDR1 MNHNS and CDR2 SASEGT. CDR3 length equals 16 residues. CDR3 sequence: CASRGFGGDIYNEQFF. The CDR3 DNA reads as TGTGCCAGCAGGGGCTTCGGGGGGGATATCTACAATGAGCAGTTCTTC.

This clonotype was seen a few times. V usage is TRBV6-5 and J usage is TRBJ2-3; TRBD1 agrees at 10 bases. V gave up 4 bases and J gave up 4 bases; unmatched junction bases: 2. The CDR3 totals 14 residues. Germline-derived CDR1 and CDR2 are MNHEY and SVGAGI. CDR3 in DNA: TGTGCCAGCAGTTTCGACAGGGGGCCAGATACGCAGTATTTT. It translates to CASSFDRGPDTQYF.

In its sample, this clonotype was seen a few times. The CDR3 sequence is CASNAKPGIDNEQFF. Written as DNA, the CDR3 is TGTGCCAGCAACGCTAAGCCAGGGATCGACAATGAGCAGTTCTTC. The rearrangement joins TRBV11-2 to TRBJ2-1, with a tentative D call TRBD1 (5 bases). The CDR3 loop spans 15 amino acids. In germline, CDR1 is SGHAT, CDR2 FQNNGV. V gave up 7 bases and J gave up 5 bases, with 18 bases separating them.

In its sample, this clonotype was seen a few times. The chain is built from TRBV28 and TRBJ2-7, with D possibly matching TRBD2 (6 bases). The CDR3 has 13 residues. Looked up from germline, CDR1 is MDHEN and CDR2 is SYDVKM. V was shortened by 4 bases and J by 2 bases, with 9 bases between the two germline ends. CDR3 region: CASSSRGAYEQYV. DNA for the CDR3: TGTGCCAGCAGTTCGCGGGGAGCCTACGAGCAGTACGTC.

The chain has TRBV12-3 or TRBV12-4 and TRBJ1-5; D may be TRBD1 (5 bases). CDR3 length: 14 residues. Between the trimmed V and J ends, which lost 5 bases and 4 bases, there was a span of 12 bases. CDR3 DNA sequence: TGTGCCAGCAGTGACCGGGACGGTAATCAGCCCCAGCATTTT. Translating it yields CASSDRDGNQPQHF.

The gene calls are TRBV7-6 and TRBJ2-7, with D possibly called TRBD1 or TRBD2 (5 bases each). Trimming pared 8 bases from V and 4 bases from J, leaving 15 bases between. From germline, CDR1 is SGHVS and CDR2 FNYEAQ. This CDR3 spans 13 amino acids. Here the CDR3 DNA reads TGTGCCAGCGGACTGGGGCCGCAATACGAGCAGTACTTC. As protein: CASGLGPQYEQYF.

The V call is TRBV7-2, the J call TRBJ2-3; no reliable D call. This CDR3 region has 14 residues. Germline lookup yields CDR1 SGHTA and CDR2 FQGNSA. V lost 3 bases and J lost 2, with 9 bases in between. The CDR3 sequence: CASSLGPLTDTQYF. CDR3 DNA sequence: TGTGCCAGCAGCTTGGGCCCACTCACAGATACGCAGTATTTT.

The CDR3, as DNA: TGTGCCAGCTCAGGGCCGATCCAAGAGACCCAGTACTTC. It codes for CASSGPIQETQYF. The chain is built from TRBV18 and TRBJ2-5; D unclear. The CDR3 spans 13 residues. Per the germline V gene, CDR1 is KGHSH and CDR2 is LQKENI. V lost 5 bases to trimming and J lost 1 base, with 8 bases between them. Full variable domain (missing parts from reference TRBV18 and TRBJ2-5): NAGVMQNPRHLVRRRGQEARLRCSPMKGHSHVYWYRQLPEEGLKFMVYLQKENIIDESGMPKERFSAEFPKEGPSILRIQQVVRGDSAAYFCASSGPIQETQYFGPGTRLLVL.

The chain has TRBV20-1 and TRBJ1-2; D unresolved. The CDR3 sequence is 13 residues long. Germline values: CDR1 DFQATT, CDR2 SNEGSKA (reference sequence). Trimming stripped 4 bases from V and 4 bases from J, with 13 bases between. The DNA of the CDR3 is TGCAGTGCTACCCTCCGTACGAGCTATGGCTACACCTTC. Translated: CSATLRTSYGYTF.

The gene calls are TRBV20-1 and TRBJ1-5, with 7 bases aligning to TRBD1. The CDR3 has 16 residues. Trimming cost V 0 bases and J 0 bases; bases outside gene matches: 5. Germline V CDR1 and CDR2: DFQATT, SNEGSKA (reference sequence). The CDR3: CSARDRDSISNQPQHF. The CDR3 DNA reads TGCAGTGCTAGAGATAGGGACAGTATTAGCAATCAGCCCCAGCATTTT.

The CDR3 DNA is TGCAGTGCTCTTACCGCTTATAGCAATCAGCCCCAGCATTTT. This sequence encodes CSALTAYSNQPQHF. This chain connects TRBV20-1 to TRBJ1-5, with D hard to call. The germline CDR1 and CDR2 sequences are DFQATT and SNEGSKA (reference sequence). The V and J ends lost 5 bases and 0 bases respectively, with 11 bases between them. The CDR3 is made up of 14 amino acids.

The gene calls are TRBV5-6 and TRBJ2-1, with 11 bases matching TRBD1. CDR1 and CDR2 (germline): SGHDT, YYEEEE. V shed 3 bases and J 7 bases; nucleotides not matched to a gene: 6. The CDR3 has 15 residues. The DNA of the CDR3 is TGTGCCAGCAGCTCTCGGACAGGGGGCCAGAATGAGCAGTTCTTC. Protein: CASSSRTGGQNEQFF.

This clonotype was counted between two and nine times. The rearrangement links TRBV12-3 or TRBV12-4 to TRBJ1-5, with D possibly matching TRBD1 (6 bases). Between the trimmed V and J ends, which lost 6 bases and 0 bases, there was a span of 12 bases. This CDR3 has 15 residues. The DNA of the CDR3 is TGTGCCAGCAGCTCTACAGGGAATAGCAATCAGCCCCAGCATTTT. It translates to CASSSTGNSNQPQHF.

The chain links TRBV20-1 to TRBJ2-1; 8 nucleotides match TRBD2. Germline lookup yields CDR1 DFQATT and CDR2 SNEGSKA (reference sequence). The CDR3 is 14 residues long. J was trimmed by 3 bases and V by 5 bases; bases with no gene match: 6. The CDR3 DNA is TGCAGTGCTTCAGCGGGAGAGATCTACAATGAGCAGTTCTTC. Amino acids: CSASAGEIYNEQFF.

This chain connects TRBV5-1 to TRBJ2-3, with D tentatively TRBD2 (6 bases). The CDR3 sequence is 15 residues long. V was pared by 5 bases and J by 1 base, with 14 bases between. Germline loops: CDR1 SGHRS, CDR2 YFSETQ. The CDR3 sequence: CASRPPSVGTDTQYF. CDR3 coding DNA: TGCGCCAGCAGACCCCCTAGCGTCGGCACAGATACGCAGTATTTT.

The rearrangement uses TRBV12-3 or TRBV12-4 and TRBJ2-5; D is uncertain. The length of the CDR3 is 14 residues. V lost 4 bases and J lost 2, with 11 bases in between. CDR3 region: CASSSPHRQETQYF. The CDR3 bases are TGTGCCAGCAGTTCGCCGCATCGGCAAGAGACCCAGTACTTC.